The present T cell receptor beta chain was sequenced within a study of cytomegalovirus exposure and HLA in healthy donors. Looking at the study overall: Clustering assigned approximately 79% of the approximately 400 genotyped donors to the Caucasian-associated ancestry cluster.

Primers included in the PCR were 60 Vbeta and 13 Jbeta primers. TCRdb's copy holds only in-frame clones and misses some; the assay was immunoSEQ multiplex PCR. The sample totals approximately 140,000 clones. Though nominally healthy at sampling, donors likely had unrecorded immune exposures. The CDR3 is 14 amino acids. Trimming removed 6 bases from V and 6 bases from J; junction bases left unmatched: 5. Germline V gene data show CDR1 as SNHLY and CDR2 as FYNNEI. Comments on this clone: Its antigen is unknown.

Study-wide points: In a later analysis, parvovirus B19, influenza, CMV and Epstein-Barr virus appeared linked to several top co-occurrence clusters.

The chain carries TRBV2 and TRBJ1-4, with 9 bases identical to TRBD1. This sequence originates from a woman aged 50 to 60 in good health and CMV-seronegative. Sequencing was performed on PBMCs. CDR3 loop: CASSPGTGHEKLFF. CDR3 in DNA: TGTGCCAGCAGCCCCGGGACAGGGCATGAAAAACTGTTTTTT. Supplemented by reference TRBV2 and TRBJ1-4, the full variable domain reads EPEVTQTPSHQVTQMGQEVILRCVPISNHLYFYWYRQILGQKVEFLVSFYNNEISEKSEIFDDQFSVERPDGSNFTLKIRSTKLEDSAMYFCASSPGTGHEKLFFGSGTQLSVL.